Sequencing of this T cell receptor (beta chain) was carried out in a study of blood T cell repertoires in COVID-19. Overall study: The samples span acute and convalescent COVID-19 from the United States, Italy and Spain. The analysed material was cDNA or gDNA that came from T cells, B-cell-depleted T cells, or PBMCs.

The V gene end was trimmed by 2 bases and the J gene end by 3 bases; junction bases not matched to a gene: 8. CDR3 length: 16 residues. Germline CDR1 MNHNY, CDR2 SVGAGI (reference sequence). Authors' processing steps: Scientists estimated how many nucleated cells there were by amplifying reference gene primers. Generated by immunoSEQ multiplex PCR, the TCRdb table keeps only in-frame clones and is missing some. The DNA gave D and trimming, while V, J and clone size come from that table. The sample records about 82,000 clones, roughly 80% being singletons. The specimen sequenced was peripheral blood. V gene TRBV6-6 combines with J gene TRBJ2-3, with TRBD1 matching over 7 bases. The sequence was collected from a woman in her 40s with active or convalescent COVID-19. CDR3 coding DNA: TGTGCCAGCAGTTACCAAGAGACAGGGATGACAGATACGCAGTATTTT. Amino acids: CASSYQETGMTDTQYF.